In its sample, the clone carrying this T cell receptor (beta chain) was seen a few times. The data stem from a study of T cells in Graves' hyperthyroidism and ophthalmopathy. Study summary: Peripheral blood was collected at initial diagnosis, before any treatment.

Unmatched junction bases numbered 8, after V lost 6 bases and J lost 4 bases. This CDR3 spans 14 amino acids. Germline V CDR1 and CDR2: DFQATT, SNEGSKA (reference sequence). TCR beta CDR3 regions were amplified from RNA transcripts. First-round RT-PCR with HTBI primers amplified the TCR CDR3 region. TCRdb re-analysed the multiplex PCR reads in MiXCR, keeping a single row per CDR3 protein. This table holds roughly 420,000 distinct CDR3 sequences, around 16% found once. Hyperthyroidism patients were newly diagnosed, had disease duration under 2 months, and were aged 18 to 65 years. Specimen: blood. The clonotype was recovered from a woman younger than 30 with Graves' hyperthyroidism. The chain couples TRBV20-1 to TRBJ1-2, with TRBD1 matching 10 bases. For the CDR3, the DNA is TGCAGTGCGCGGGACAGGGGCCTCGGCTATGGCTACACCTTC. Protein product: CSARDRGLGYGYTF.